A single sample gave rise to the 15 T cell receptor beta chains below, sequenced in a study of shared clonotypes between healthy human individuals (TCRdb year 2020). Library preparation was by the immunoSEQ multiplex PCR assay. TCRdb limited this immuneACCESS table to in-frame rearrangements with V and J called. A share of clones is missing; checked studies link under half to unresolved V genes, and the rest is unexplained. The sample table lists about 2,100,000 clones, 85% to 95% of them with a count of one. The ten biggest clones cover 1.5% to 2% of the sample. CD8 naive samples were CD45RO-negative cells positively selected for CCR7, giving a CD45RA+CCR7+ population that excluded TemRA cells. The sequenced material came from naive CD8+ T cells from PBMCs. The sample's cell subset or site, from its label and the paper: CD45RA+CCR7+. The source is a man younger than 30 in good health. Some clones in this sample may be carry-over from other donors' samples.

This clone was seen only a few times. The CDR3 coding sequence is TGTGCCAGCAGGGGAAGGGGGGCCCAAAACACCATATATTTT. Protein: CASRGRGAQNTIYF. This chain uses TRBV2 with TRBJ1-3; D might be TRBD1 (6 bases). Trimming cost V 6 bases and J 6 bases, with 15 bases left between them. The CDR3 extends over 14 amino acids. Germline V gene lookup returns CDR1 SNHLY and CDR2 FYNNEI.

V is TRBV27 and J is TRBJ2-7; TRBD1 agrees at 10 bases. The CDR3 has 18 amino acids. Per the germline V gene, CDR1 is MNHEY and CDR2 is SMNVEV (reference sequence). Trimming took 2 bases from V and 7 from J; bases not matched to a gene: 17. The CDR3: CASSLREGLTGGRGEQYF. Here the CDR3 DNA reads TGTGCCAGCAGTTTAAGGGAGGGGTTGACAGGGGGCCGGGGGGAGCAGTACTTC.

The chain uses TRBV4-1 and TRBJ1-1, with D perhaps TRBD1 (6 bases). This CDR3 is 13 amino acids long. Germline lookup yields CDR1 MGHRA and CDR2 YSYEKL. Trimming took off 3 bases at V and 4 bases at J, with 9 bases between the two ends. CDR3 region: CASSQIGGTEAFF. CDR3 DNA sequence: TGCGCCAGCAGCCAGATAGGGGGCACTGAAGCTTTCTTT.

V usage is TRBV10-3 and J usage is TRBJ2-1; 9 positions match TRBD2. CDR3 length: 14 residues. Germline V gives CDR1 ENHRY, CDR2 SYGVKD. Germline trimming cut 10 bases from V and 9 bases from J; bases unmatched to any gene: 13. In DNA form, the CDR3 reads TGTGCCACTCAAGAAGCGGGAGGCCCCCCTGAGCAGTTCTTC. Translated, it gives CATQEAGGPPEQFF.

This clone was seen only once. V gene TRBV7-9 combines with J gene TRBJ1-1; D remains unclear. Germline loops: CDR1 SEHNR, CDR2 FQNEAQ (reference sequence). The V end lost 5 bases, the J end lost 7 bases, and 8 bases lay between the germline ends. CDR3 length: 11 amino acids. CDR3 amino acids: CASSAWDEAFF. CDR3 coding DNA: TGTGCCAGCAGCGCATGGGATGAAGCTTTCTTT.

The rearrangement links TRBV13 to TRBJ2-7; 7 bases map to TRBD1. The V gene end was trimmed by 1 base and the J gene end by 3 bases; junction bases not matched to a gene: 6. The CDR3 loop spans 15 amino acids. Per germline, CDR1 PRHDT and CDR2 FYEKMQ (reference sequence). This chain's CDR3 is CASSLVGTAYYEQYF. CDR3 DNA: TGTGCCAGCAGCTTAGTCGGGACAGCCTACTACGAGCAGTACTTC. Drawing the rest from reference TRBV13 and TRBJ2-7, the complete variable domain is AAGVIQSPRHLIKEKRETATLKCYPIPRHDTVYWYQQGPGQDPQFLISFYEKMQSDKGSIPDRFSAQQFSDYHSELNMSSLELGDSALYFCASSLVGTAYYEQYFGPGTRLTVT.

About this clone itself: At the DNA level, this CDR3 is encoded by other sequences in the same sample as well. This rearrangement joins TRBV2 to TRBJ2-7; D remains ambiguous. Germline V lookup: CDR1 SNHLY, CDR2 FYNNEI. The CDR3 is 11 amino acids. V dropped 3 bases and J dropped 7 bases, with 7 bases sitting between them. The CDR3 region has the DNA TGTGCCAGCAGTGAGCGAGATGAGCAGTACTTC. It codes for CASSERDEQYF.

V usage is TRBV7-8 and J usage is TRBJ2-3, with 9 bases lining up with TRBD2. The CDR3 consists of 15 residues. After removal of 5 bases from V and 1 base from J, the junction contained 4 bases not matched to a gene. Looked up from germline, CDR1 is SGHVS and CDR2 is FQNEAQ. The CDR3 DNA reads TGTGCCAGCAGCAGAATAGCGGGAGGCACAGATACGCAGTATTTT. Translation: CASSRIAGGTDTQYF.

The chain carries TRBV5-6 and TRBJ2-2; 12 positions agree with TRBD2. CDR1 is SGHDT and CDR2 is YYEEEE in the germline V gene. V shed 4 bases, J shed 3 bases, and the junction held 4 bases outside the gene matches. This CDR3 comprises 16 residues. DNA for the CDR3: TGTGCCAGCAGCGGGGGACTAGCGGGTGACACCGGGGAGCTGTTTTTT. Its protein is CASSGGLAGDTGELFF.

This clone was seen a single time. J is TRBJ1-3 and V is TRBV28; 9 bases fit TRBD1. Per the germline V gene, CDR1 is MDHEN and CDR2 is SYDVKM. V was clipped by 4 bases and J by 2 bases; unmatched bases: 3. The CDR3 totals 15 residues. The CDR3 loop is CASSSGDRAGNTIYF. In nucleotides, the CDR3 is TGTGCCAGCAGTTCGGGGGACAGGGCTGGAAACACCATATATTTT.

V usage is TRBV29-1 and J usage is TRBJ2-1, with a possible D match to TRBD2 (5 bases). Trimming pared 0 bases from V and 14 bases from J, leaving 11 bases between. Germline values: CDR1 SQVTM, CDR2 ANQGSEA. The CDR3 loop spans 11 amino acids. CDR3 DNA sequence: TGCAGCGTTGAAGATAGGCAGGAGGAGTTCTTC. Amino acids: CSVEDRQEEFF.

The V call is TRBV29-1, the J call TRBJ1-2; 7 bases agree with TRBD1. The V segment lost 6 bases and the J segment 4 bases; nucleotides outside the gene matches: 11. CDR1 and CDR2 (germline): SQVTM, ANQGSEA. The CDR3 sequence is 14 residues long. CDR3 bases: TGCAGCGTCTCCGGGGACAGCGATCTCTATGGCTACACCTTC. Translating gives CSVSGDSDLYGYTF.

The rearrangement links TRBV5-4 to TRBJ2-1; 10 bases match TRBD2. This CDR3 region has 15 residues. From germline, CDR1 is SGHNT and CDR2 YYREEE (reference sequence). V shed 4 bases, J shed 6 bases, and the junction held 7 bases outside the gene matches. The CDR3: CASSRWASGSNEQFF. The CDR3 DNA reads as TGTGCCAGCAGCCGCTGGGCTAGCGGGAGCAATGAGCAGTTCTTC.

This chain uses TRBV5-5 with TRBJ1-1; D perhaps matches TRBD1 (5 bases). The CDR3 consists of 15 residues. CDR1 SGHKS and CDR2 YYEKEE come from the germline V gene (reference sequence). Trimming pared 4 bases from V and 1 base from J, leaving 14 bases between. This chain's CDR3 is CASSAPGRRNTEAFF. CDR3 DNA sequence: TGTGCCAGCAGCGCTCCGGGACGGAGGAACACTGAAGCTTTCTTT.

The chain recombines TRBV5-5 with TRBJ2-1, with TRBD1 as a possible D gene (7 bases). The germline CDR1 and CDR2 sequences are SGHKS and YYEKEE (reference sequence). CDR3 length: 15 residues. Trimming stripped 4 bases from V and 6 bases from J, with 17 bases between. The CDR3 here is CASSQTRQGVNEQFF. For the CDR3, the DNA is TGTGCCAGCAGCCAGACTAGACAGGGCGTCAATGAGCAGTTCTTC.